The clone carrying this T cell receptor beta chain occurred a few times. The record originates from a study of T cells after yellow fever vaccination. TCRdb called the 5' RACE reads again in MiXCR, with one record for every CDR3 protein. The sample holds about 260,000 distinct CDR3 sequences, about 5.2% seen once. The TCR comes from a man aged 18 to 29 who received the YFV17D yellow fever vaccine. The sequencing used CD4+ T cells sorted from PBMCs, collected on the day of the yellow fever booster vaccination.

The CDR3 region has the DNA TGTGCCAGCAGCTCGACCCAGCTAGGGGACTGGTATGGCTACACCTTC. Its translation: CASSSTQLGDWYGYTF. The chain carries TRBV5-8 and TRBJ1-2; tentative D call: TRBD1 (5 bases). Trimming shortened V by 3 bases and J by 5 bases, and 20 bases separated the two germline ends. Per the germline V gene, CDR1 is SGHTS and CDR2 is YDEGEE. The CDR3 has 16 amino acids.